This T cell receptor (beta chain) came from a study of shared clonotypes between healthy human individuals. Trimming left V 6 bases short and J 0 bases short, with 12 bases between. The CDR3 is made up of 16 amino acids. Germline CDR1 MDHEN, CDR2 SYDVKM. Overall study results and limits: Only blood was sampled; tissue repertoires likely differ. Sequencing depth was predicted to influence how clonotypes are shared among donors.

Ten immunoSEQ deep assay plates were used to sequence unsorted PBMC DNA. Original handling: Filtering differed since immunoSEQ provided only junctions, with no quality scores. The protocol was immunoSEQ multiplex PCR, while the TCRdb copy is restricted to in-frame clones and leaves out a portion. From that table come the V and J calls and clone size; the DNA was used to work out D and trimming. This table holds around 440,000 clones, 77% found once. This clone was counted only a few times. Its target is not known. This TCR came from a woman between 35 and 50 years old in good health. Some clones in this sample may be carry-over from other donors' samples. Sequencing was performed on PBMCs. V usage is TRBV28 and J usage is TRBJ2-6; TRBD1 might be the D (6 bases). The CDR3 is CASSRTVPSGANVLTF. The CDR3 region has the DNA TGTGCCAGCAGCCGGACAGTCCCCTCTGGGGCCAACGTCCTGACTTTC.